A selection of T cell receptor beta chains follows, all from one sample in a study of cytomegalovirus exposure and HLA in healthy donors. The assay was immunoSEQ multiplex PCR, and TCRdb's table has in-frame clones only and misses some. Found here are about 110,000 clones; the top ten clones hold approximately 6.2%. Sequenced sample: PBMCs. The source is a man aged 40-49 years in good health and CMV-seropositive. The CDR3 runs from the conserved cysteine through the conserved F or W. Fields, in order: J gene, clone size, V gene, D gene, CDR3 protein, CDR3 DNA. D genes are given only for firm matches. The size entry is marked missing in some rows and otherwise reads once, few, many or a size class.

TRBJ2-7 | NA | TRBV6-5 | TRBD1 | CASRAYTGGPYEQYF | TGTGCCAGCAGAGCCTACACAGGGGGACCCTACGAGCAGTACTTC
TRBJ2-7 | NA | TRBV7-2 | NA | CASSDGGEQYF | TGTGCCAGCAGCGATGGAGGTGAGCAGTACTTC
TRBJ1-1 | NA | TRBV5-5 | TRBD1 | CASSAGQVWAEAFF | TGTGCCAGCAGCGCGGGACAGGTTTGGGCTGAAGCTTTCTTT
TRBJ2-1 | NA | TRBV18 | TRBD1 | CASSPRGTGRNEQFF | TGTGCCAGCTCACCAAGGGGGACAGGGAGAAATGAGCAGTTCTTC
TRBJ1-5 | NA | TRBV5-1 | NA | CASSLGPESNQPQHF | TGCGCCAGCAGCTTGGGACCGGAGAGCAATCAGCCCCAGCATTTT
TRBJ1-2 | NA | TRBV11-3 | NA | CASSSRTAYCLNYGYTF | TGTGCCAGCAGCTCCAGGACAGCCTACTGCTTAAACTATGGCTACACCTTC
TRBJ2-7 | NA | TRBV4-1 | TRBD2 | CASSPSTSGSRYEQYF | TGCGCCAGCAGCCCTTCGACTAGCGGGAGCAGGTACGAGCAGTACTTC
TRBJ2-7 | NA | TRBV6-5 | TRBD1 | CASSIYRGPSYEQYF | TGTGCCAGCAGCATTTACAGGGGGCCATCCTACGAGCAGTACTTC
TRBJ2-7 | NA | TRBV5-1 | TRBD1 | CASRGTASYEQYF | TGCGCCAGCAGAGGGACAGCCTCCTACGAGCAGTACTTC
TRBJ2-7 | NA | TRBV9 | TRBD1 | CASSANPGQGAYEQYF | TGTGCCAGCAGCGCTAACCCGGGACAGGGGGCCTACGAGCAGTACTTC
TRBJ2-1 | NA | TRBV5-1 | NA | CASSPEGTEFFGEDNEQFF | TGCGCCAGCAGCCCAGAAGGGACAGAGTTTTTTGGGGAGGACAATGAGCAGTTCTTC
TRBJ1-1 | NA | TRBV11-2 | TRBD1 | CASSSYRGPHTEAFF | TGTGCCAGCAGCTCCTATAGGGGGCCCCACACTGAAGCTTTCTTT
TRBJ2-7 | NA | TRBV2 | TRBD2 | CASRESGSAYEQYF | TGTGCCAGCAGAGAAAGCGGGAGCGCCTACGAGCAGTACTTC
TRBJ2-2 | NA | TRBV5-6 | TRBD1 | CASSFGTATGELFF | TGTGCCAGCAGCTTCGGGACAGCAACCGGGGAGCTGTTTTTT
TRBJ1-5 | NA | TRBV7-9 | NA | CASSLSLPDQPQHF | TGTGCCAGCAGCTTATCACTCCCCGATCAGCCCCAGCATTTT
TRBJ2-7 | NA | TRBV27 | NA | CASSLQGGLSYEQYF | TGTGCCAGCAGTTTACAGGGGGGTTTGTCGTACGAGCAGTACTTC
TRBJ2-6 | NA | TRBV5-4 | TRBD1 | CASKPGGSGGANVLTF | TGTGCCAGCAAACCAGGGGGCTCAGGTGGGGCCAACGTCCTGACTTTC
TRBJ2-7 | NA | TRBV29-1 | TRBD1 | CSVGPLRDSYEQYF | TGCAGCGTTGGGCCCCTTCGGGACAGTTACGAGCAGTACTTC
TRBJ2-2 | NA | TRBV5-6 | TRBD2 | CASSLVGSGRTGELFF | TGTGCCAGCAGCTTGGTGGGTAGCGGGAGAACCGGGGAGCTGTTTTTT
TRBJ1-5 | NA | TRBV30 | TRBD1 | CAWSVTGSGGFGQPQHF | TGTGCCTGGAGTGTAACCGGTTCAGGGGGCTTTGGTCAGCCCCAGCATTTT
TRBJ2-7 | NA | TRBV9 | TRBD2 | CASSVGSGGSYEQYF | TGTGCCAGCAGCGTAGGTAGCGGGGGCTCCTACGAGCAGTACTTC
TRBJ1-1 | medium-sized | TRBV7-9 | TRBD1 | CASSARQGVTEAFF | TGTGCCAGCAGCGCACGACAGGGGGTCACTGAAGCTTTCTTT
TRBJ2-1 | NA | TRBV28 | TRBD1 | CASSRDRRDEQFF | TGTGCCAGCAGCCGGGACAGGAGGGATGAGCAGTTCTTC
TRBJ2-2 | NA | TRBV25-1 | TRBD2 | CASSSAGGGHRELFF | TGTGCCAGCAGTAGCGCGGGGGGAGGCCACCGGGAGCTGTTTTTT
TRBJ2-7 | NA | TRBV10-3 | TRBD1 | CAIKGQGRSYEQYF | TGTGCCATCAAGGGACAGGGGAGGTCCTACGAGCAGTACTTC
TRBJ2-2 | NA | TRBV5-1 | NA | CASSPRVSSGTGELFF | TGCGCCAGCAGCCCTCGGGTCTCCAGCGGCACCGGGGAGCTGTTTTTT